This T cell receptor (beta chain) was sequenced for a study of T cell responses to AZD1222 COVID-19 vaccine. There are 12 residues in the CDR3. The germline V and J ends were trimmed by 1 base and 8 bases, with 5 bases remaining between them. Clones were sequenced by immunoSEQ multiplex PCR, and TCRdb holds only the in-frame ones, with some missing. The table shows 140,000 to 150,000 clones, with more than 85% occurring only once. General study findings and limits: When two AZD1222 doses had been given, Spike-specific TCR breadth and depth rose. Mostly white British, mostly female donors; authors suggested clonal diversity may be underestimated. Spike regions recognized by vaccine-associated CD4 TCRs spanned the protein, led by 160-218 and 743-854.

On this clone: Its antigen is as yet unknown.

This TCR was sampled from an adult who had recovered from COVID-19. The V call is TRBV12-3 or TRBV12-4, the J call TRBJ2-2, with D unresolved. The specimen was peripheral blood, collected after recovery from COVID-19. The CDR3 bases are TGTGCCAGCAGTTTAGGGATAGGGGAGCTGTTTTTT. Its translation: CASSLGIGELFF.